One and the same sample provided the 23 T cell receptor beta chains below, sequenced in a study of cytomegalovirus exposure and HLA in healthy donors. Amplification used 60 Vbeta primers and 13 Jbeta primers. TCRdb keeps only in-frame clones here, not all; method: immunoSEQ multiplex PCR. The data show approximately 160,000 clones, about three quarters seen once. Specimen: PBMCs. The source of these receptors is a woman aged 40 to 50 in good health and CMV-seropositive.

This clone was counted between two and nine times. V is TRBV4-3 and J is TRBJ1-1, with D unclear. Deletions cut 1 base from V and 2 bases from J, with 14 bases between. CDR1 is LGHNA and CDR2 is YSLEER in the germline V gene. CDR3 size: 16 residues. This chain's CDR3 is CASSQGSRRLNTEAFF. The CDR3 bases are TGCGCCAGCAGCCAAGGAAGTCGCAGGCTAAACACTGAAGCTTTCTTT.

The J gene is TRBJ2-5, the V gene TRBV19; 8 positions agree with TRBD2. The DNA end lines up better with TRBJ2-7; the J call may be wrong. Germline V lookup: CDR1 LNHDA, CDR2 SQIVND (reference sequence). There are 14 residues in the CDR3. CDR3 residues: CASSITSGAYEQYF. CDR3 sequence (DNA): TGTGCCAGTAGTATAACTAGCGGAGCCTACGAGCAGTACTTC.

This chain connects TRBV27 to TRBJ1-2, with D tentatively TRBD1 (5 bases). Trimming took off 6 bases at V and 7 bases at J, with 21 bases between the two ends. The CDR3 spans 15 residues. The V gene's germline CDR1 is MNHEY and CDR2 SMNVEV (reference sequence). The CDR3 here is CASSFKGTPSAGYTF. For the CDR3, the DNA is TGTGCCAGCAGCTTCAAAGGGACTCCCTCGGCTGGCTACACCTTC.

The chain links TRBV2 to TRBJ2-5, with D possibly being TRBD2 (6 bases). This CDR3 spans 11 amino acids. From germline, CDR1 is SNHLY and CDR2 FYNNEI. V lost 8 bases to trimming and J lost 4 bases, with 8 bases between them. CDR3 nucleotides: TGTGCCAGCGGGGGGAGAGAGACCCAGTACTTC. Translation: CASGGRETQYF.

The chain uses TRBV7-2 and TRBJ1-4, with TRBD1 as a possible D gene (5 bases). The V end lost 2 bases, the J end lost 6 bases, and 7 bases lay between the germline ends. The germline gives CDR1 SGHTA, CDR2 FQGNSA. The length of the CDR3 is 13 residues. CDR3 DNA sequence: TGTGCCAGCAGCTTAAGGGACTATGAAAAACTGTTTTTT. Translating gives CASSLRDYEKLFF. Drawing the rest from reference TRBV7-2 and TRBJ1-4, the complete variable domain is GAGVSQSPSNKVTEKGKDVELRCDPISGHTALYWYRQSLGQGLEFLIYFQGNSAPDKSGLPSDRFSAERTGGSVSTLTIQRTQQEDSAVYLCASSLRDYEKLFFGSGTQLSVL.

This clone was detected only a few times. The CDR3 DNA is TGTGCCAGCAGCTTAGACCGGGACATCAATCAGCCCCAGCATTTT. It translates to CASSLDRDINQPQHF. The chain couples TRBV7-8 to TRBJ1-5; possibly TRBD1 for D (6 bases). CDR1 is SGHVS and CDR2 is FQNEAQ in the germline V gene. Trimming left V 1 base short and J 3 bases short, with 10 bases between. The CDR3 spans 15 residues. Based on the CDR3 plus reference TRBV7-8 and TRBJ1-5, the full variable domain is GAGVSQSPRYKVAKRGQDVALRCDPISGHVSLFWYQQALGQGPEFLTYFQNEAQLDKSGLPSDRFFAERPEGSVSTLKIQRTQQEDSAVYLCASSLDRDINQPQHFGDGTRLSIL.

The V call is TRBV7-2, the J call TRBJ1-5; no definite D call. Germline CDR1 is SGHTA and CDR2 is FQGNSA. V lost 1 base and J lost 3, with 7 bases in between. CDR3 length: 14 residues. CDR3 amino acids: CASSLDVYNQPQHF. Written as DNA, the CDR3 is TGTGCCAGCAGCTTAGATGTGTACAATCAGCCCCAGCATTTT.

The chain employs TRBV28 and TRBJ1-5; TRBD1 matches at 7 bases. Germline-derived CDR1 and CDR2 are MDHEN and SYDVKM. The CDR3 extends over 14 amino acids. The V and J ends lost 6 bases and 0 bases, in that order; junction bases with no gene match: 2. CDR3 in amino acids: CASRDRLSNQPQHF. In nucleotides, the CDR3 is TGTGCCAGCAGGGACAGGCTTAGCAATCAGCCCCAGCATTTT. Filled out from reference TRBV28 and TRBJ1-5, the complete variable domain reads DVKVTQSSRYLVKRTGEKVFLECVQDMDHENMFWYRQDPGLGLRLIYFSYDVKMKEKGDIPEGYSVSREKKERFSLILESASTNQTSMYLCASRDRLSNQPQHFGDGTRLSIL.

This chain connects TRBV5-8 to TRBJ1-1; D is unresolved. CDR1 SGHTS and CDR2 YDEGEE come from the germline V gene. The CDR3 runs to 13 residues. V was trimmed by 4 bases and J by 1 base, leaving 8 bases between them. The CDR3 protein is CASSPTGNTEAFF. The CDR3 nucleotides are TGTGCCAGCAGCCCCACGGGGAACACTGAAGCTTTCTTT. The variable domain in full, with the rest retrieved from reference TRBV5-8 and TRBJ1-1, is EAGVTQSPTHLIKTRGQQATLRCSPISGHTSVYWYQQALGLGLQFLLWYDEGEERNRGNFPPRFSGRQFPNYSSELNVNALELEDSALYLCASSPTGNTEAFFGQGTRLTVV.

V is TRBV19 and J is TRBJ2-2; tentative D call: TRBD2 (5 bases). Germline V lookup: CDR1 LNHDA, CDR2 SQIVND (reference sequence). The CDR3 has 13 residues. Trimming pared 1 base from V and 7 bases from J, leaving 7 bases between. The CDR3 sequence: CASSIGGRGELFF. The CDR3, as DNA: TGTGCCAGTAGTATAGGAGGGCGCGGGGAGCTGTTTTTT.

The chain joins TRBV13 to TRBJ2-3, with 8 bases that match TRBD2. This CDR3 spans 15 amino acids. Germline lookup yields CDR1 PRHDT and CDR2 FYEKMQ (reference sequence). Unmatched junction bases numbered 12, after V lost 7 bases and J lost 6 bases. The CDR3 spells CASNEMGGRSDTQYF. CDR3 DNA sequence: TGTGCCAGCAATGAAATGGGCGGGAGGTCGGATACGCAGTATTTT. Together with reference TRBV13 and TRBJ2-3, the CDR3 gives the full variable domain: AAGVIQSPRHLIKEKRETATLKCYPIPRHDTVYWYQQGPGQDPQFLISFYEKMQSDKGSIPDRFSAQQFSDYHSELNMSSLELGDSALYFCASNEMGGRSDTQYFGPGTRLTVL.

The V call is TRBV30, the J call TRBJ2-2, with TRBD1 identical over 7 bases. Per germline, CDR1 GTSNPN and CDR2 SVGIG (reference sequence). V lost 1 base and J lost 1; bases outside the gene matches: 0. This CDR3 spans 14 amino acids. The CDR3 here is CAWSGTGNTGELFF. CDR3 DNA sequence: TGTGCCTGGAGTGGGACAGGGAACACCGGGGAGCTGTTTTTT. The whole variable domain, filled in from reference TRBV30 and TRBJ2-2, reads SQTIHQWPATLVQPVGSPLSLECTVEGTSNPNLYWYRQAAGRGLQLLFYSVGIGQISSEVPQNLSASRPQDRQFILSSKKLLLSDSGFYLCAWSGTGNTGELFFGEGSRLTVL.

This sequence joins TRBV7-8 and TRBJ1-6; D not certain. The germline V and J ends were trimmed by 2 bases and 7 bases, with 6 bases remaining between them. The V gene's germline CDR1 is SGHVS and CDR2 FQNEAQ. The CDR3 is 13 residues long. Written as DNA, the CDR3 is TGTGCCAGCAGCTTACATCCAAATTCACCCCTCCACTTT. Translation: CASSLHPNSPLHF.

In DNA, the CDR3 is TGTGCCAGCAGTGTGGGCAGGGTGAACTATGGCTACACCTTC. This encodes CASSVGRVNYGYTF. This chain connects TRBV2 to TRBJ1-2; D possibly corresponds to TRBD1 (5 bases). Germline loops: CDR1 SNHLY, CDR2 FYNNEI. The CDR3 extends over 14 amino acids. V was clipped by 4 bases and J by 2 bases, with 11 bases between them.

The V call is TRBV7-8, the J call TRBJ2-1; TRBD2 agrees at 9 bases. Germline values: CDR1 SGHVS, CDR2 FQNEAQ. J was trimmed by 5 bases and V by 7 bases; bases with no gene match: 9. This CDR3 contains 15 residues. The CDR3 is CASTLGLAGNNEQFF. The CDR3 DNA follows: TGTGCCAGCACCCTCGGGCTAGCGGGGAACAATGAGCAGTTCTTC.

This chain joins TRBV7-9 and TRBJ1-4; 7 nucleotides match TRBD1. J lost 6 bases, V lost 4 bases, and 8 bases had no gene match. Looked up from germline, CDR1 is SEHNR and CDR2 is FQNEAQ (reference sequence). This CDR3 has 15 residues. The CDR3 nucleotides are TGTGCCAGCAGCTCACGACAGGGTCCCGATGAAAAACTGTTTTTT. Translation: CASSSRQGPDEKLFF. Full variable domain (outside the CDR3, taken from reference TRBV7-9 and TRBJ1-4): DTGVSQNPRHKITKRGQNVTFRCDPISEHNRLYWYRQTLGQGPEFLTYFQNEAQLEKSRLLSDRFSAERPKGSFSTLEIQRTEQGDSAMYLCASSSRQGPDEKLFFGSGTQLSVL.

The chain is built from TRBV19 and TRBJ1-5; 8 bases line up with TRBD1. The V and J ends lost 4 bases and 3 bases, in that order; junction bases with no gene match: 5. Germline CDR1 is LNHDA and CDR2 is SQIVND (reference sequence). The CDR3 is 15 residues long. CDR3 region: CASSNQGAVNQPQHF. CDR3 nucleotides: TGTGCCAGTAGTAACCAGGGGGCAGTCAATCAGCCCCAGCATTTT.

The rearrangement links TRBV30 to TRBJ2-5, with D tentatively TRBD1 (6 bases). The germline V and J ends were trimmed by 0 bases and 4 bases, with 9 bases remaining between them. The germline V gene has CDR1 GTSNPN and CDR2 SVGIG (reference sequence). This CDR3 is built from 13 residues. The CDR3 sequence is CAWSVKGGETQYF. In DNA form, the CDR3 reads TGTGCCTGGAGTGTAAAAGGGGGAGAGACCCAGTACTTC. Looking up the rest from reference TRBV30 and TRBJ2-5 gives the full variable domain: SQTIHQWPATLVQPVGSPLSLECTVEGTSNPNLYWYRQAAGRGLQLLFYSVGIGQISSEVPQNLSASRPQDRQFILSSKKLLLSDSGFYLCAWSVKGGETQYFGPGTRLLVL.

Comment on this clone: Sequence at one end of the junction differs from germline and may be a read error. The gene calls are TRBV7-9 and TRBJ1-1; 7 bases align to TRBD1. This CDR3 is built from 16 residues. Germline CDR1 is SEHNR and CDR2 is FQNEAQ (reference sequence). This CDR3 is CASSFMTGQRYTEASF. In nucleotides, the CDR3 is TGTGCCAGCAGCTTCATGACGGGACAGCGATACACTGAAGCTTCCTTT. The entire variable domain, with the rest obtained from reference TRBV7-9 and TRBJ1-1, is as follows: DTGVSQNPRHKITKRGQNVTFRCDPISEHNRLYWYRQTLGQGPEFLTYFQNEAQLEKSRLLSDRFSAERPKGSFSTLEIQRTEQGDSAMYLCASSFMTGQRYTEASFGQGTRLTVV.

This chain connects TRBV7-9 to TRBJ2-1; D is perhaps TRBD1 (5 bases). Trimming removed 4 bases from V and 0 bases from J, with 10 bases in between. The CDR3 is made up of 15 amino acids. The germline V gene has CDR1 SEHNR and CDR2 FQNEAQ (reference sequence). The CDR3 bases are TGTGCCAGCAGCTCCCAGGGTAGCTCCTACAATGAGCAGTTCTTC. It is translated as CASSSQGSSYNEQFF.

V is TRBV5-4 and J is TRBJ2-7; a possible D gene is TRBD1 (7 bases). Trimming shortened V by 4 bases and J by 1 base, and 18 bases separated the two germline ends. The CDR3 spans 16 residues. The germline CDR1 and CDR2 sequences are SGHNT and YYREEE (reference sequence). The CDR3 sequence: CASSPGGTAASYEQYF. The CDR3 DNA follows: TGTGCCAGCAGCCCCGGAGGGACAGCCGCATCCTACGAGCAGTACTTC.

The chain is built from TRBV7-2 and TRBJ2-7; the D gene is possibly TRBD1 (6 bases). Germline-derived CDR1 and CDR2 are SGHTA and FQGNSA. Between the trimmed V and J ends, which lost 0 bases and 6 bases, there was a span of 15 bases. The length of the CDR3 is 15 residues. The CDR3 reads CASSLAPDSFREQYF. CDR3 bases: TGTGCCAGCAGCTTAGCCCCGGACAGCTTTCGCGAGCAGTACTTC.

J is TRBJ2-3 and V is TRBV5-1; TRBD2 matches at 10 bases. Germline loops: CDR1 SGHRS, CDR2 YFSETQ. The CDR3 is 16 residues long. V shed 0 bases and J 4 bases; nucleotides not matched to a gene: 5. The CDR3 nucleotides read TGCGCCAGCAGCTTGGCGCCAGCGGGGGGGCCAGATACGCAGTATTTT. It is translated as CASSLAPAGGPDTQYF. Full variable domain (outside the CDR3, taken from reference TRBV5-1 and TRBJ2-3): KAGVTQTPRYLIKTRGQQVTLSCSPISGHRSVSWYQQTPGQGLQFLFEYFSETQRNKGNFPGRFSGRQFSNSRSEMNVSTLELGDSALYLCASSLAPAGGPDTQYFGPGTRLTVL.